The present entry profiles one TCR beta chain with its context. The record originates from a study of blood T cell repertoires in COVID-19. On the study more broadly: Sites across the United States, Italy and Spain contributed samples from acute and convalescent COVID-19. The analysed material was cDNA or gDNA that came from T cells, B-cell-depleted T cells, or PBMCs.

In the study's own analysis: Using reference gene primer amplification, nucleated cell counts were estimated. Data came from immunoSEQ multiplex PCR; TCRdb stores just in-frame clones and leaves some out. For V, J and clone size, that table is used; D and trimming come from the DNA. The profile shows some 250,000 clones, 85% to 90% of them singletons. Clinical histories supplied by participants themselves formed the basis of cohort assignment. This CDR3 region has 15 residues. V dropped 2 bases and J dropped 4; count of bases not matched to a gene: 7. Germline CDR1 reads SEHNR; CDR2 reads FQNEAQ (reference sequence).

J is TRBJ1-2 and V is TRBV7-9, with 7 bases fitting TRBD1. This sequence was found in a young woman with acute COVID-19. Sequenced sample: PBMCs or T cells enriched from blood (not recorded which). CDR3: CASSLSGGGSYGYTF. As DNA, the CDR3 is TGTGCCAGCAGCTTATCAGGGGGAGGCAGCTATGGCTACACCTTC.